This T cell receptor beta chain stems from a study of T cell responses to AZD1222 COVID-19 vaccine (dated by TCRdb to the early 2020s). Background on the whole study: A total of under 250 trial participants underwent TCR sequencing, of whom 207 had received two doses of AZD1222 and around 25 had received two doses of the MenACWY control vaccine. Enrollment into the trials was organized by age into subgroups of 18-55, 56-69 and 70-plus years, and those subgroups contained about 150, 27 and 61 TCR-sequenced participants, respectively. Summary of the overall study and its limitations: Vaccine-associated CD4 TCRs spanned the whole spike protein, with dominant responses in regions 160-218 and 743-854. Conclusions about previously exposed vaccinees were limited because only 6 or 7 AZD1222 recipients were SARS-CoV-2 seropositive at baseline. After two AZD1222 doses, both the breadth and the depth of spike-specific TCRs were significantly higher than at day 0 and than in MenACWY recipients. Because no samples from the day 14 peak response were available, repertoires could be characterized only after the peak T cell response. The 56-69-year group was small, and its depth increase did not reach significance, likely because of low power. Participants were mostly white British, with more females than males. The authors suggested clonal diversity may have been underestimated. Nearly half of unique spike-specific TCRs reportedly recognized epitopes outside regions mutated in the B.1.351 and B.1.1.7 variants.

The CDR3 regions of human TCRbeta chains were analyzed by immunosequencing. The published analysis was carried out like this. Repertoire TCRs were checked for matches against a reference library of SARS-CoV-2-specific TCRs that had been generated using the MIRA antigen-specificity platform. Breadth meant the fraction of unique TCRs that were SARS-CoV-2-associated, whereas depth meant the fraction of total T cells that were SARS-CoV-2-associated. Each spike-specific TCR was assigned to its reactive spike region and to a CD4 or CD8 class using the MIRA data. Log10-transformed breadth and depth values were compared by one-way ANOVA with Sidak's multiple comparisons tests. The table comes from immuneACCESS by way of TCRdb, which keeps in-frame sequences with V and J called. Part of the clones is missing from these tables; in studies checked, under half for an unresolved V gene and the rest for unknown reasons. That table furnishes V, J and clone size, whereas the DNA furnished D and trimming. The sample table holds around 44,000 clones, of which around 85% were seen once. The top ten hold less than 9% of the sample.

CDR1 and CDR2, per the germline V gene, are SGHVS and FNYEAQ. CDR3 length: 17 amino acids, cysteine to phenylalanine. Only the CDR3 region is kept as DNA, spanning 51 bases read in frame from base 1. The junction shows trimming of 1 base on V and 6 bases on J, and the gene matches do not reach 14 bases of it. Comments on this clone: Which antigen it targets is not known. No base quality information exists; no much larger clone differs at one position.

Reading the label with the study, this specimen's time point is: about 28 days (+/-7) after the second vaccine dose. AZD1222 recipients given second doses at about 4 weeks or at about 12 weeks were pooled, since spike-specific TCR depth and breadth were not found to differ between the two schedules. Vaccinee samples were obtained from the UK trials COV001 and COV002, which included a single-blind randomized controlled phase 2/3 trial of AZD1222 (ChAdOx1 nCoV-19) in healthy adults. For TCRbeta chain sequencing, PBMC samples from trial participants were taken at day 0 and at day 28 after the second dose.

The chain is encoded by TRBV7-6 joined to TRBJ2-7, and 8 junction bases match TRBD1. The sequence came from an adult who received the AZD1222 COVID-19 vaccine. The specimen comprised peripheral blood, sampled 28 days after the second AZD1222 dose. The sequenced DNA is TGTGCCAGCAGCTTAGGGGGTCCCCGACAGGGGTTGGGCGAGCAGTACTTC. This gives the protein CASSLGGPRQGLGEQYF.